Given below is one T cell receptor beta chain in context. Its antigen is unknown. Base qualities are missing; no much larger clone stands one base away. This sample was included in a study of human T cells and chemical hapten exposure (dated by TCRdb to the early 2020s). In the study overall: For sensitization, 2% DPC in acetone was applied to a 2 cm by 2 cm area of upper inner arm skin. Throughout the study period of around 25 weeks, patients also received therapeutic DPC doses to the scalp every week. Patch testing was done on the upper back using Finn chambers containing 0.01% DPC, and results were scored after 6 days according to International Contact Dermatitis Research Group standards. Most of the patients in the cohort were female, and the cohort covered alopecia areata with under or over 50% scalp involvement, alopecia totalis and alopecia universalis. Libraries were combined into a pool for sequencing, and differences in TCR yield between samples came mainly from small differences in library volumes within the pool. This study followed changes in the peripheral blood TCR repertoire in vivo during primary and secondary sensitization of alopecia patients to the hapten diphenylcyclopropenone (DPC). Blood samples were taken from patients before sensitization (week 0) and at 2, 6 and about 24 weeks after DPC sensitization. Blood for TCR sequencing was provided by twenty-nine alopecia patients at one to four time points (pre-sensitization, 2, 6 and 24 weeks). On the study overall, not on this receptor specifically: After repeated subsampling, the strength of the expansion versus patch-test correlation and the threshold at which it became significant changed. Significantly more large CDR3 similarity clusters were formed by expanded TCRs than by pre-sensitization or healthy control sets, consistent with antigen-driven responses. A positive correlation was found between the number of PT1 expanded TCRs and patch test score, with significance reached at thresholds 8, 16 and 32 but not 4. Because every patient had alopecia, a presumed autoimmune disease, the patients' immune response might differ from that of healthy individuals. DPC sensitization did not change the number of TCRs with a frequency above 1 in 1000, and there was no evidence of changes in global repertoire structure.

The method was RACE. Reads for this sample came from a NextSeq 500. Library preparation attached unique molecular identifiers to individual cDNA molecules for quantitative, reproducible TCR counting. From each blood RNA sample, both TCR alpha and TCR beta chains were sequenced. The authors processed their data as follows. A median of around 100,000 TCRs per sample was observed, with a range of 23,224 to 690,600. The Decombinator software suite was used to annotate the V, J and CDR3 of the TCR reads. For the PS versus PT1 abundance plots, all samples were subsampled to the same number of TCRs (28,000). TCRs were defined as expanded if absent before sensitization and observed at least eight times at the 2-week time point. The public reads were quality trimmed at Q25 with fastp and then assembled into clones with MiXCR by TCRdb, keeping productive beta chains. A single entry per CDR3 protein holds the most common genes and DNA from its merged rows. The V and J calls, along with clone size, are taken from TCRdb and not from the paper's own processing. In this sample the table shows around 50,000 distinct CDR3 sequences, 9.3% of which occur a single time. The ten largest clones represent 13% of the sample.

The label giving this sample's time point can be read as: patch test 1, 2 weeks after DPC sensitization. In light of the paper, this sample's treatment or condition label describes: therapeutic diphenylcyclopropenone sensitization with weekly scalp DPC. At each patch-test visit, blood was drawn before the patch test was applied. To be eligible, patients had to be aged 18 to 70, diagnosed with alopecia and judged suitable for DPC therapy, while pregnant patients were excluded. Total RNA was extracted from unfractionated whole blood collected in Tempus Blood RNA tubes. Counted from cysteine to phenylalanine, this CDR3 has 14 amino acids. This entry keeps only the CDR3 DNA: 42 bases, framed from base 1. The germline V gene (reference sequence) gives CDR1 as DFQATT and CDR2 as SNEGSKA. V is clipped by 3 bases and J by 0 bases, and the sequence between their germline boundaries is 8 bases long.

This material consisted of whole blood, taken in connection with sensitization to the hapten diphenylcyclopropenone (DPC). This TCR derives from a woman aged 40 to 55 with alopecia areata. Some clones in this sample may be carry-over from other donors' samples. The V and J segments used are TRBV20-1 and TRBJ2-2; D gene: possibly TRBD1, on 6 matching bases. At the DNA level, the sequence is TGCAGTGCTAGGGACAGCCCGAACACCGGGGAGCTGTTTTTT. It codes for CSARDSPNTGELFF.